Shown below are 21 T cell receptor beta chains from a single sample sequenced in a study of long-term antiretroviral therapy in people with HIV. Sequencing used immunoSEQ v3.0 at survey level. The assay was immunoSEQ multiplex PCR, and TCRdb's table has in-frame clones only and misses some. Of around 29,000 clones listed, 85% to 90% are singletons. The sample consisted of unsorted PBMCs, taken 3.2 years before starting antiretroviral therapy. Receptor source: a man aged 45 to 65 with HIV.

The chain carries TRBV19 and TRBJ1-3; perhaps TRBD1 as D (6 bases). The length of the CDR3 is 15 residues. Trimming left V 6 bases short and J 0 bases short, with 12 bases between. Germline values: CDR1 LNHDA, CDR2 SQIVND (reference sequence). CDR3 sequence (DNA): TGTGCCAGTAGGCCGGGACATAGCTCTGGAAACACCATATATTTT. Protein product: CASRPGHSSGNTIYF. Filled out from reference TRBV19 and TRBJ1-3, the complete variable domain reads DGGITQSPKYLFRKEGQNVTLSCEQNLNHDAMYWYRQDPGQGLRLIYYSQIVNDFQKGDIAEGYSVSREKKESFPLTVTSAQKNPTAFYLCASRPGHSSGNTIYFGEGSWLTVV.

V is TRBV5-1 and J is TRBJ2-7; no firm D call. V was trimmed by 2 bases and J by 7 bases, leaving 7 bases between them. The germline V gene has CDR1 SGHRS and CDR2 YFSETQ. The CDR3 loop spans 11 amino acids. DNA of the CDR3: TGCGCCAGCAGCTTTATGAAGGAGCAGTACTTC. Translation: CASSFMKEQYF.

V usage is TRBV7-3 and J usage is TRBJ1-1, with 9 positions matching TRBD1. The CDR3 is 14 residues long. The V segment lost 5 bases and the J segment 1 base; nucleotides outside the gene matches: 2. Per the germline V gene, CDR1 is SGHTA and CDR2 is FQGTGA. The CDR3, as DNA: TGTGCCAGCAGCCGACAGGGGGGGAACACTGAAGCTTTCTTT. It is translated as CASSRQGGNTEAFF.

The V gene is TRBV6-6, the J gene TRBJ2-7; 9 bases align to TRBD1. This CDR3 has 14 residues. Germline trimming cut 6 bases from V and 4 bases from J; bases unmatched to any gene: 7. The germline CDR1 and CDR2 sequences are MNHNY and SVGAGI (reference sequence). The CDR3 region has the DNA TGTGCCAGCAGGACACCGGGACAGGGATACGAGCAGTACTTC. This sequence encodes CASRTPGQGYEQYF.

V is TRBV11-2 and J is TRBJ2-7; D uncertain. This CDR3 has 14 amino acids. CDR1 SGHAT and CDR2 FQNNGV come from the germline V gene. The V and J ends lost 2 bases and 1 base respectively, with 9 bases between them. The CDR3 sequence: CASSLQPASYEQYF. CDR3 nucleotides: TGTGCCAGCAGCTTACAGCCCGCGTCCTACGAGCAGTACTTC. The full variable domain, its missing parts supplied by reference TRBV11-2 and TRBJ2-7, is EAGVAQSPRYKIIEKRQSVAFWCNPISGHATLYWYQQILGQGPKLLIQFQNNGVVDDSQLPKDRFSAERLKGVDSTLKIQPAKLEDSAVYLCASSLQPASYEQYFGPGTRLTVT.

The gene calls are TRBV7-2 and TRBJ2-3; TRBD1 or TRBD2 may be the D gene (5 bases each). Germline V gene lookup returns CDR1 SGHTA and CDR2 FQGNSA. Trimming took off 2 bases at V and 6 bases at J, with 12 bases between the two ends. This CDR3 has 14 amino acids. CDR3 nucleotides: TGTGCCAGCAGCTTATCATCCGGGGCGGATACGCAGTATTTT. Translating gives CASSLSSGADTQYF.

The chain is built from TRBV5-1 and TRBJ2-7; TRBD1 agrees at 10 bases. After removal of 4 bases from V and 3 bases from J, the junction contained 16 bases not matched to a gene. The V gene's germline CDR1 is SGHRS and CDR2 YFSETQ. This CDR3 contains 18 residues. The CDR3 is CASSPGGSLGQGIYEQYF. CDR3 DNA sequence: TGCGCCAGCAGCCCGGGAGGATCTTTGGGACAGGGGATCTACGAGCAGTACTTC.

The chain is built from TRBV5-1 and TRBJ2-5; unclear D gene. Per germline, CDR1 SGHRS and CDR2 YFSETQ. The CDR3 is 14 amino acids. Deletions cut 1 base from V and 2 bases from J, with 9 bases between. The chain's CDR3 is CASSLSSPQETQYF. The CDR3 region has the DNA TGCGCCAGCAGCTTGAGTAGCCCTCAAGAGACCCAGTACTTC.

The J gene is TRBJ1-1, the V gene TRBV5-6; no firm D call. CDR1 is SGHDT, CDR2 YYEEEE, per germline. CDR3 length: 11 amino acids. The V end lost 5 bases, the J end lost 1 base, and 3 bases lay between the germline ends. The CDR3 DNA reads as TGTGCCAGCAGGAGGAACACTGAAGCTTTCTTT. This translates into CASRRNTEAFF.

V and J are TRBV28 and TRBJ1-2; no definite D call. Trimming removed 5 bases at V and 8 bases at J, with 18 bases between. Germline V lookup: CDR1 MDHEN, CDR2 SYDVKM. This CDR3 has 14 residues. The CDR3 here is CASSPVGRPGGYTF. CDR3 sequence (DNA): TGTGCCAGCAGTCCCGTGGGTCGCCCGGGAGGCTACACCTTC.

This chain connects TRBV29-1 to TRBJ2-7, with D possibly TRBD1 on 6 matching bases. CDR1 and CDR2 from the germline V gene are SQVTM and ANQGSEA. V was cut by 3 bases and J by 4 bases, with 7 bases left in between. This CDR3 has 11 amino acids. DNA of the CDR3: TGCAGCGTTGATGACAGGTACGAGCAGTACTTC. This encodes CSVDDRYEQYF.

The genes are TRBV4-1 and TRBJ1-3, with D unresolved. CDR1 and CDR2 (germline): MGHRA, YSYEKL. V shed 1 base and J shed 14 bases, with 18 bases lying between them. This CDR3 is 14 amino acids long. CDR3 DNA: TGCGCCAGCAGCCAAGCCAAACTTGCCGGTCTAGTATATTTT. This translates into CASSQAKLAGLVYF.

Here the CDR3 DNA reads TGCAGCGTTCGGACAGGGGGGAGCACAGATACGCAGTATTTT. Translated, it gives CSVRTGGSTDTQYF. The V call is TRBV29-1, the J call TRBJ2-3; 10 positions match TRBD1. The CDR3 consists of 14 residues. Germline values: CDR1 SQVTM, CDR2 ANQGSEA. V trimming: 5 bases; J trimming: 0 bases; junction bases outside the gene matches: 2.

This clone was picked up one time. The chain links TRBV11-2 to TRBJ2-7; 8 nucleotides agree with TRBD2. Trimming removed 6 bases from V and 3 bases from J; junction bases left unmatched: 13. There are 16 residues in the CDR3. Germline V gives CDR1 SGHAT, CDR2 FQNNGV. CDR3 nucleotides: TGTGCCAGCAGACCCTTGAGGGCGGGGGGTCTCTACGAGCAGTACTTC. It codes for CASRPLRAGGLYEQYF.

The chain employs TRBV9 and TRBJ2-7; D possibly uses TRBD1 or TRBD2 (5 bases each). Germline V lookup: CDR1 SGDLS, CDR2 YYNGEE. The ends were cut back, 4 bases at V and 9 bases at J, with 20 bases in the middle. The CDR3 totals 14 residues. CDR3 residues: CASSLRDVSGWQYF. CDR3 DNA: TGTGCCAGCAGCCTACGGGACGTATCCGGGTGGCAGTACTTC.

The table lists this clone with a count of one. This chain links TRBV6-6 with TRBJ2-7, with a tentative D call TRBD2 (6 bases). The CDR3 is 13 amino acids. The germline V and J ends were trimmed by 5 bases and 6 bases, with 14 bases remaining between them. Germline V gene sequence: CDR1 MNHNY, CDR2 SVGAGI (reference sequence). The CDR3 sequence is CASSPPTSSEQYF. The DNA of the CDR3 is TGTGCCAGCAGTCCACCTACTAGCTCCGAGCAGTACTTC.

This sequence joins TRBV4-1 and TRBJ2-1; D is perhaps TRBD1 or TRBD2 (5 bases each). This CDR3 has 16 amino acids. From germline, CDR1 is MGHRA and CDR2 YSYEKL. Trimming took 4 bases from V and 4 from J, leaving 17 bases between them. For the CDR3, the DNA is TGCGCCAGCAGCCGCCCGGGACGGCGGCTTTACAATGAGCAGTTCTTC. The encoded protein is CASSRPGRRLYNEQFF.

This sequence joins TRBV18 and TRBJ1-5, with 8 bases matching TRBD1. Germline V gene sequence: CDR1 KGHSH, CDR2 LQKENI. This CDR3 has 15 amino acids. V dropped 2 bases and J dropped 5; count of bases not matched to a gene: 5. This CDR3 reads CASSPSWDRHQPQHF. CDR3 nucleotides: TGTGCCAGCTCACCATCGTGGGACAGGCATCAGCCCCAGCATTTT.

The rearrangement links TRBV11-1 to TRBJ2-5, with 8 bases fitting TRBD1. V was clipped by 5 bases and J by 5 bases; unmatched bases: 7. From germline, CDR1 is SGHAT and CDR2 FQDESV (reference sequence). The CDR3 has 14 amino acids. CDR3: CASSVQGAAETQYF. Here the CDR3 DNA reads TGTGCCAGCAGCGTTCAGGGGGCGGCGGAGACCCAGTACTTC.

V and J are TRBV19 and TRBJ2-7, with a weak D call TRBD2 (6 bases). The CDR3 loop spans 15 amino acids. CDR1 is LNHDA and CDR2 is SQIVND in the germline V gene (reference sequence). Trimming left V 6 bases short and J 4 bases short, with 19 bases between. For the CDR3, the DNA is TGTGCCAGTAGCGCGGGACCCCTGGGTGTGTACGAGCAGTACTTC. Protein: CASSAGPLGVYEQYF.

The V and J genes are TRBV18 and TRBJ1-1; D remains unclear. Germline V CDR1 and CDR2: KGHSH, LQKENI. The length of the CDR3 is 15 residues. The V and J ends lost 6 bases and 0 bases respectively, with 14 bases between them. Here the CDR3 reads CASSRSAGLNTEAFF. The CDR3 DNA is TGTGCCAGCTCCCGCTCCGCGGGGTTGAACACTGAAGCTTTCTTT.